The 19 T cell receptor beta chains below all came from one sample that was sequenced in a study of post-analysis software for immune sequencing data. Study-level findings and limits: Comparison of patients with controls showed four or five TRBV segments more frequent in patients, TRBV5-6, TRBV5-1 and TRBV20-1 among them.

The TCR beta cDNA libraries carried unique molecular identifiers. TCRdb re-called the PCR reads through MiXCR, storing one row per CDR3 protein. The table has a few hundred thousand distinct CDR3 sequences, over 30% seen once. No antigens are known for them. Input material: blood. Receptor source: a girl aged 2-15 years with multiple sclerosis.

This chain uses TRBV29-1 with TRBJ2-1, with D tentatively TRBD2 (6 bases). CDR3 length equals 10 residues. Between the trimmed V and J ends, which lost 3 bases and 10 bases, there was a span of 7 bases. Germline V CDR1 and CDR2: SQVTM, ANQGSEA. As DNA, the CDR3 is TGCAGCGTTGATGCGGGGGAGCAGTTCTTC. The encoded protein is CSVDAGEQFF.

The V gene is TRBV7-9, the J gene TRBJ2-7; D not resolved. V lost 2 bases to trimming and J lost 1 base, with 6 bases between them. Germline CDR1 and CDR2: SEHNR and FQNEAQ (reference sequence). The CDR3 is 13 residues long. In DNA, the CDR3 is TGTGCCAGCAGCTTACAGGCTTCCTACGAGCAGTACTTC. It codes for CASSLQASYEQYF.

V gene TRBV5-5 combines with J gene TRBJ1-1; D uncertain. V lost 7 bases and J lost 0, with 10 bases in between. The CDR3 spans 13 residues. The germline V gene encodes CDR1 SGHKS and CDR2 YYEKEE (reference sequence). CDR3 amino acids: CASSGGVNTEAFF. CDR3 DNA sequence: TGTGCCAGCTCGGGTGGAGTGAACACTGAAGCTTTCTTT.

In this sample, this clonotype turned up a few times. Compared with germline, one end of the junction differs, possibly owing to a read error. The chain couples TRBV11-2 to TRBJ2-3, with D possibly being TRBD2 (5 bases). The CDR3 length is 12 residues. Germline V CDR1 and CDR2: SGHAT, FQNNGV. The CDR3 reads CTSSAPAGTQYF. CDR3 sequence (DNA): TGTACCAGCAGCGCCCCCGCGGGCACGCAGTATTTT.

The rearrangement uses TRBV28 and TRBJ2-7, with TRBD2 matching 8 bases. The CDR3 has 14 amino acids. V trimming: 1 base; J trimming: 4 bases; junction bases outside the gene matches: 3. Germline V gene lookup returns CDR1 MDHEN and CDR2 SYDVKM. The CDR3, as DNA: TGTGCCAGCAGTTTATATCGCGGGAGGTACGAGCAGTACTTC. Its protein is CASSLYRGRYEQYF.

Here the CDR3 reads CASSYPLRGQPQHF. CDR3 bases: TGTGCCAGCAGTTACCCCCTCAGGGGTCAGCCCCAGCATTTT. The V and J genes are TRBV6-2 or TRBV6-3 and TRBJ1-5, with D possibly matching TRBD1 (6 bases). The CDR3 spans 14 residues. CDR1 and CDR2 from the germline V gene are MNHEY and SVGEGT. Trimming left V 2 bases short and J 6 bases short, with 11 bases between.

This clonotype was seen a handful of times. This chain's CDR3 is CASSQVGVQGRSTDTQYF. The CDR3 DNA follows: TGCGCCAGCAGCCAAGTAGGGGTACAGGGTAGGAGCACAGATACGCAGTATTTT. The chain couples TRBV4-1 to TRBJ2-3; maybe TRBD1 (6 bases). This CDR3 region has 18 residues. Per germline, CDR1 MGHRA and CDR2 YSYEKL. V gave up 1 base and J gave up 0 bases, with 17 bases separating them.

This clonotype was seen a few times. J is TRBJ2-7 and V is TRBV10-3, with D unclear. The CDR3 length is 14 residues. In germline, CDR1 is ENHRY, CDR2 SYGVKD. V was cut by 2 bases and J by 6 bases, with 14 bases left in between. Here the CDR3 reads CAISEGVVRAEQYF. CDR3 bases: TGTGCCATCAGTGAGGGAGTAGTTCGCGCCGAGCAGTACTTC.

This clonotype came up a few times. The rearrangement joins TRBV15 to TRBJ2-5; 7 nucleotides line up with TRBD1. The CDR3 is made up of 15 amino acids. CDR1 and CDR2 from the germline V gene are LNHNV and YYDKDF (reference sequence). V shed 3 bases, J shed 5 bases, and the junction held 9 bases outside the gene matches. The CDR3 DNA is TGTGCCACCAGCAGCGTTAGACAGGGAAGGGAGACCCAGTACTTC. Encoded protein: CATSSVRQGRETQYF.

V gene TRBV4-2 combines with J gene TRBJ1-4; D is unresolved. Germline V gene sequence: CDR1 LGHNA, CDR2 YNFKEQ. The germline V and J ends were trimmed by 1 base and 5 bases, with 5 bases remaining between them. The CDR3 contains 13 residues. The DNA for the CDR3 is TGTGCCAGCAGCCAAGGTGGGAATGAAAAACTGTTTTTT. It encodes CASSQGGNEKLFF.

The chain is built from TRBV12-3 or TRBV12-4 and TRBJ1-2; 10 nucleotides line up with TRBD1. The V segment lost 4 bases and the J segment 8 bases; nucleotides outside the gene matches: 4. This CDR3 comprises 13 residues. This CDR3 reads CASSSGQGVGYTF. In DNA form, the CDR3 reads TGTGCCAGCAGTTCTGGACAGGGGGTCGGCTACACCTTC.

A remark on this clonotype: It may be a read error: a sequence one base away is much more abundant. This chain links TRBV20-1 with TRBJ1-2; D call uncertain. The CDR3 loop spans 12 amino acids. From germline, CDR1 is DFQATT and CDR2 SNEGSKA (reference sequence). Trimming left V 3 bases short and J 2 bases short, with 7 bases between. In DNA, the CDR3 is TGCAGTGCTAGTTCCCGAAACTATGGCTACACCTTC. Its protein is CSASSRNYGYTF.

This clonotype was seen a few times. The genes are TRBV10-3 and TRBJ1-5; tentative D call: TRBD1 (5 bases). This CDR3 comprises 15 residues. Germline CDR1 reads ENHRY; CDR2 reads SYGVKD. Between the trimmed V and J ends, which lost 3 bases and 6 bases, there was a span of 15 bases. The CDR3 coding sequence is TGTGCCATCAGTGAACCAGACAGTAGGGGTCAGCCCCAGCATTTT. Translated: CAISEPDSRGQPQHF.

This clonotype appeared a few times. This chain uses TRBV7-2 with TRBJ2-5; the match to TRBD2 covers 8 bases. CDR3 length: 14 residues. V lost 5 bases and J lost 5; bases outside the gene matches: 7. Germline loops: CDR1 SGHTA, CDR2 FQGNSA. CDR3 sequence reads: CASSPRTSRETQYF. CDR3 bases: TGTGCCAGCAGCCCGAGGACTAGCCGCGAGACCCAGTACTTC.

The chain recombines TRBV29-1 with TRBJ2-7; a weak D match, TRBD1 (5 bases). Trimming pared 8 bases from V and 3 bases from J, leaving 23 bases between. The CDR3 sequence is 15 residues long. Germline V CDR1 and CDR2: SQVTM, ANQGSEA. CDR3 loop: CSFRGTVLGIYEQYF. The CDR3 coding sequence is TGCAGCTTTAGGGGTACGGTGTTGGGGATCTACGAGCAGTACTTC.

The chain is built from TRBV29-1 and TRBJ2-3, with 13 bases fitting TRBD2. The J segment lost 10 bases and the V segment lost 6 bases, leaving 10 bases of the junction unmatched. From germline, CDR1 is SQVTM and CDR2 ANQGSEA. The CDR3 is 14 amino acids. In DNA form, the CDR3 reads TGCAGCGTCGCTGGACTAGCGGGAGCCCTTGCGCAGTATTTT. It is translated as CSVAGLAGALAQYF.

The table lists this clonotype with a few counts. The genes are TRBV7-9 and TRBJ1-1, with 9 bases aligning to TRBD1. J lost 7 bases, V lost 6 bases, and 12 bases had no gene match. Germline CDR1 reads SEHNR; CDR2 reads FQNEAQ (reference sequence). The CDR3 has 15 amino acids. CDR3 nucleotides: TGTGCCAGCAGTCTATTACAGGGGGCTCGGGATGAAGCTTTCTTT. Translated, it gives CASSLLQGARDEAFF.

This clonotype was detected only a few times. The gene calls are TRBV6-2 or TRBV6-3 and TRBJ1-5; D gene ambiguous. Germline V gene lookup returns CDR1 MNHEY and CDR2 SVGEGT. The CDR3 loop spans 16 amino acids. V lost 2 bases and J 5 bases, leaving 16 bases between the germline ends. The CDR3 loop is CASSYVRGPGDQPQHF. CDR3 DNA sequence: TGTGCCAGCAGTTACGTTAGAGGCCCTGGGGATCAGCCCCAGCATTTT.

The chain couples TRBV7-2 to TRBJ2-1; a weak D match, TRBD2 (6 bases). CDR3 length: 14 amino acids. The V gene's germline CDR1 is SGHTA and CDR2 FQGNSA. The germline V and J ends were trimmed by 6 bases and 4 bases, with 13 bases remaining between them. CDR3 region: CASRGAGGYNEQFF. CDR3 in DNA: TGTGCCAGCAGGGGAGCGGGCGGTTACAATGAGCAGTTCTTC.